This is a list of T cell receptor beta chains from one sample in a study of blood T cells in healthy people across ages. In TCRdb, the 5' RACE reads were re-called with MiXCR into one record per CDR3 protein. The sample shows some 920,000 distinct CDR3 sequences, about 51% of them seen only once. Sequencing input: blood. The receptor source for this set is a woman aged 60-70 years in good health. Both conserved end residues are part of each CDR3. A D gene is named only where the DNA matches it firmly. The listing skips clone size in some rows; elsewhere it reads once, few, many or a size class.

CDR3nt,CDR3aa,v_gene,j_gene,abundance,len,d_gene
TGTGCCAGCAGCAAAACACTAGCGGGAGGGAACGAGCAGTACTTC,CASSKTLAGGNEQYF,TRBV7-9,TRBJ2-7,few,15,TRBD2
TGCAGCGGTACGGGACAGGGGGCCCACGAGCAGTACTTC,CSGTGQGAHEQYF,TRBV29-1,TRBJ2-7,-,13,TRBD1
TGTGCCAGCACCTCAGACCTTCAGGCTTTCCAGAGCTACACCTTC,CASTSDLQAFQSYTF,TRBV2,TRBJ1-2,-,15,-
TGTGCCAGCAGTTATCCGGGAGGGGGAACAGATACGCAGTATTTT,CASSYPGGGTDTQYF,TRBV28,TRBJ2-3,-,15,TRBD2
TGTGCCAGCAGTTCCGTCAACAGCTACGAGCAGTACTTC,CASSSVNSYEQYF,TRBV27,TRBJ2-7,many,13,-
TGTGCCAGCAGCCTTGACGGACGATCTGGAAACACCATATATTTT,CASSLDGRSGNTIYF,TRBV6-5,TRBJ1-3,-,15,-
TGTGCCAGCAGTTTTCAGCCCGGTCTAGATGAGCAGTTCTTC,CASSFQPGLDEQFF,TRBV28,TRBJ2-1,-,14,-
TGCAGTGCCAACTTCGGAGCGGGAGGCTACGAGCAGTACTTC,CSANFGAGGYEQYF,TRBV20-1,TRBJ2-7,few,14,TRBD2
TGTGCCAGCAGCTGGGGGTCACCCCTCCACTTT,CASSWGSPLHF,TRBV7-2,TRBJ1-6,-,11,-
TGCAGTGCCGAGCGGATGGCCCAAGGGGTTTCACCCCTCCACTTT,CSAERMAQGVSPLHF,TRBV20-1,TRBJ1-6,-,15,-
TGCGCCAGCAGCCAAGAGCGGACAGGGCTTGAAAAACTGTTTTTT,CASSQERTGLEKLFF,TRBV4-3,TRBJ1-4,-,15,TRBD1
TGTGCCAGCACCCTCAGCCCGACGTTGGGCAATGAGCAGTTCTTC,CASTLSPTLGNEQFF,TRBV28,TRBJ2-1,once,15,-
TGTGCCAGCAGTGAAAAGGGGATTTTGGATACGCAGTATTTT,CASSEKGILDTQYF,TRBV6-1,TRBJ2-3,-,14,-
TGCAGTGCTAGAGATGGAGTGACGGGAGCCAGGGAGACCCAGTACTTC,CSARDGVTGARETQYF,TRBV20-1,TRBJ2-5,-,16,-
TGCAGTGCTAGGGGCGGGGACCCAGATACGCAGTATTTT,CSARGGDPDTQYF,TRBV20-1,TRBJ2-3,few,13,-